A single sample gave rise to the 26 T cell receptor beta chains below, sequenced in a study of breast tumors, draining lymph nodes, adjacent tissues. TCRdb analysed the multiplex PCR reads with MiXCR anew, one entry per CDR3 protein. Of 150,000 to 200,000 distinct CDR3 sequences listed, 30% to 35% are singletons. The lymph nodes were axillary draining lymph nodes from breast cancer patients. The specimen sequenced was axillary lymph node tissue. The receptor source for this set is a female donor with breast cancer. Some clones in this sample may be carry-over from other donors' samples.

This clonotype was found many times. The rearrangement joins TRBV12-5 to TRBJ2-2; D unclear. V was shortened by 2 bases and J by 4 bases, with 5 bases between the two germline ends. CDR1 LGHNT and CDR2 FRNRAP come from the germline V gene. This CDR3 is built from 13 residues. The CDR3, as DNA: TGTGCTAGTGGTTTGCGTTTCACCGGGGAGCTGTTTTTT. The encoded protein is CASGLRFTGELFF.

This clonotype was counted between two and nine times. The V and J genes are TRBV6-1 and TRBJ2-7; 10 nucleotides agree with TRBD2. From germline, CDR1 is MNHNS and CDR2 SASEGT. The J segment lost 0 bases and the V segment lost 6 bases, leaving 5 bases of the junction unmatched. The CDR3 runs to 15 residues. CDR3 residues: CASRAGGGLSYEQYF. DNA for the CDR3: TGTGCCAGCAGAGCGGGAGGGGGCCTCTCCTACGAGCAGTACTTC.

This chain links TRBV12-3 or TRBV12-4 with TRBJ2-3; 16 bases are a match to TRBD2. The CDR3 contains 17 residues. J gave up 6 bases and V 5 bases, and 8 bases lay outside the gene matches. CDR3 amino acids: CASSPGTSGGAEDTQYF. CDR3 sequence (DNA): TGTGCCAGCAGTCCCGGGACTAGCGGGGGGGCCGAGGATACGCAGTATTTT.

This clonotype was picked up many times. The CDR3 sequence is CATSDLQGTPGELFF. DNA for the CDR3: TGTGCCACCAGTGATTTGCAAGGGACCCCCGGGGAGCTGTTTTTT. This chain joins TRBV24-1 and TRBJ2-2; TRBD1 or TRBD2 may be the D gene (5 bases each). Deletions cut 0 bases from V and 6 bases from J, with 10 bases between. This CDR3 has 15 residues. From germline, CDR1 is KGHDR and CDR2 SFDVKD.

In regard to this clonotype: This may be a read error, as it is one base from a much larger clone. The V and J genes are TRBV7-9 and TRBJ2-7, with TRBD1 matching over 7 bases. The ends lost 2 bases at V and 8 bases at J; junction bases unmatched: 18. The CDR3 is 17 amino acids. Germline V gene sequence: CDR1 SEHNR, CDR2 FQNEAQ (reference sequence). CDR3 amino acids: CASSLNPGWDSRYQQYF. Here the CDR3 DNA reads TGTGCCAGCAGCTTAAATCCTGGCTGGGACAGCCGGTACCAGCAGTACTTC.

The table lists this clonotype with a few counts. A clone one base away is much larger, so this may be a read error. The chain employs TRBV4-1 and TRBJ2-7; 14 bases line up with TRBD2. The CDR3 loop spans 15 amino acids. Germline V gene lookup returns CDR1 MGHRA and CDR2 YSYEKL. CDR3 residues: CASSPGTSGGYGQYF. The CDR3 DNA sequence: TGCGCCAGCAGCCCAGGGACTAGCGGGGGCTACGGGCAGTACTTC.

Note on this clonotype: A read error may explain this, as a much larger clone is one base away. This CDR3 reads CAIRETPPNNSPLHF. CDR3 coding DNA: TGTGCCATCAGAGAGACACCCCCAAATAATTCACCCCTCCACTTT. The chain carries TRBV10-3 and TRBJ1-6; unclear D gene. V lost 6 bases and J 5 bases, leaving 14 bases between the germline ends. This CDR3 is built from 15 residues. CDR1 and CDR2 (germline): ENHRY, SYGVKD.

To note about this clonotype: The junction and the germline gene differ at one end; a read error may be behind it. The chain uses TRBV5-8 and TRBJ2-1, with a tentative D call TRBD2 (5 bases). The CDR3 covers 15 residues. Germline CDR1 reads SGHTS; CDR2 reads YDEGEE. The CDR3 spells CASSLGRSSYNEQLF. CDR3 sequence (DNA): TGTGCCAGCAGCTTGGGGAGGAGCTCCTACAATGAGCAGCTCTTC.

This clonotype was picked up many times. The CDR3 sequence is CAWGAGGASTF. The CDR3, as DNA: TGTGCCTGGGGGGCAGGGGGCGCAAGCACCTTC. The chain uses TRBV30 and TRBJ1-2; 8 nucleotides line up with TRBD1. The CDR3 runs 11 residues. Germline loops: CDR1 GTSNPN, CDR2 SVGIG (reference sequence). The ends lost 5 bases at V and 13 bases at J; junction bases unmatched: 9.

This clonotype was seen at least ten times. V is TRBV11-2 and J is TRBJ2-5; no reliable D call. Trimming cost V 5 bases and J 3 bases, with 13 bases left between them. CDR1 is SGHAT and CDR2 is FQNNGV in the germline V gene. This CDR3 spans 14 amino acids. The DNA for the CDR3 is TGTGCCAGCAGCCCCGGAATTGCTGAAGAGACCCAGTACTTC. This codes for CASSPGIAEETQYF.

As regards this clonotype: The CDR3 does not end in the conserved phenylalanine or tryptophan, so this is likely a read error. V is TRBV7-2 and J is TRBJ1-2; no firm D call. This CDR3 contains 12 residues. The germline V gene has CDR1 SGHTA and CDR2 FQGNSA. Trimming stripped 6 bases from V and 9 bases from J, with 14 bases between. CDR3 coding DNA: TGTGCCAGCAGTCAGTTTTCGGGTCGCTACACCTCC. It translates to CASSQFSGRYTS.

V usage is TRBV30 and J usage is TRBJ2-5, with D perhaps TRBD1 (5 bases). Germline V gene lookup returns CDR1 GTSNPN and CDR2 SVGIG (reference sequence). V dropped 7 bases and J dropped 1 base, with 13 bases sitting between them. The CDR3 has 13 residues. The CDR3, as DNA: TGTGCCTCTCAGGGCTATCGCCAAGAGACCCAGTACTTC. Its translation is CASQGYRQETQYF.

The sample holds many counts of this clonotype. This chain links TRBV9 with TRBJ2-6; D call uncertain. This CDR3 is built from 15 residues. The germline V gene has CDR1 SGDLS and CDR2 YYNGEE. Trimming cost V 2 bases and J 4 bases, with 10 bases left between them. CDR3 in DNA: TGTGCCAGCAGCGTCACCCTGAAAGGGGCCAACGTCCTGACTTTC. Its protein is CASSVTLKGANVLTF.

There are many counts of this clonotype. The J gene is TRBJ2-7, the V gene TRBV11-3, with D perhaps matching TRBD1 (6 bases). Trimming pared 3 bases from V and 7 bases from J, leaving 13 bases between. The germline V gene has CDR1 SGHNT and CDR2 YENEEA. This CDR3 is built from 13 residues. CDR3 nucleotides: TGTGCCAGCAGCTTCGAGGGGGTCTGGGAGCAGTACTTC. Translated, it gives CASSFEGVWEQYF.

V and J are TRBV18 and TRBJ2-1, with D perhaps being TRBD1 or TRBD2 (5 bases each). V lost 3 bases, J lost 3 bases, and 12 bases lay in between. The CDR3 covers 15 residues. Germline lookup yields CDR1 KGHSH and CDR2 LQKENI. In nucleotides, the CDR3 is TGTGCCAGCTCACCTTCGCCAGGGAGCTACAATGAGCAGTTCTTC. Protein product: CASSPSPGSYNEQFF.

At least ten counts were recorded for this clonotype. The chain links TRBV5-5 to TRBJ1-2, with a tentative D call TRBD1 (5 bases). The V gene lost 2 bases and the J gene lost 5 bases, with 16 bases spanning the gap. CDR3 length equals 15 residues. CDR1 is SGHKS, CDR2 YYEKEE, per germline (reference sequence). The CDR3 sequence is CASSLGDGGRYGYTF. DNA for the CDR3: TGTGCCAGCAGCTTAGGGGACGGTGGGAGGTATGGCTACACCTTC. The full variable domain, with the rest looked up from reference TRBV5-5 and TRBJ1-2, is DAGVTQSPTHLIKTRGQQVTLRCSPISGHKSVSWYQQVLGQGPQFIFQYYEKEERGRGNFPDRFSARQFPNYSSELNVNALLLGDSALYLCASSLGDGGRYGYTFGSGTRLTVV.

This clonotype was seen a handful of times. The chain recombines TRBV6-1 with TRBJ1-5; no definite D call. This CDR3 comprises 15 residues. Germline CDR1 reads MNHNS; CDR2 reads SASEGT. Trimming removed 1 base at V and 0 bases at J, with 7 bases between. The chain's CDR3 is CASSEVRDSNQPQHF. DNA of the CDR3: TGTGCCAGCAGTGAAGTCCGGGATAGCAATCAGCCCCAGCATTTT.

Regarding this clonotype: Given the absence of the conserved phenylalanine or tryptophan at the CDR3 end, a read error is likely. The DNA for the CDR3 is TGTGCCAGCAGCTGCCGGGACAGGGTTGGATCACCCCTCCACTTA. The encoded protein is CASSCRDRVGSPLHL. V gene TRBV11-2 combines with J gene TRBJ1-6; TRBD1 matches 9 bases. Germline V gives CDR1 SGHAT, CDR2 FQNNGV. The ends lost 4 bases at V and 10 bases at J; junction bases unmatched: 8. CDR3 length: 15 amino acids.

J is TRBJ1-4 and V is TRBV7-2; D unclear. This CDR3 is built from 14 residues. V lost 5 bases and J 0 bases, leaving 7 bases between the germline ends. Germline V gene data show CDR1 as SGHTA and CDR2 as FQGNSA. The CDR3 sequence: CASSAGTTNEKLFF. The CDR3 nucleotides are TGTGCCAGCAGCGCCGGGACAACTAATGAAAAACTGTTTTTT.

A word on this clonotype: The CDR3 end shows no conserved phenylalanine or tryptophan, and so a read error is likely. The gene calls are TRBV7-6 and TRBJ2-7; D gene ambiguous. The germline V gene encodes CDR1 SGHVS and CDR2 FNYEAQ. This CDR3 has 14 amino acids. The V gene lost 5 bases and the J gene lost 0 bases, with 11 bases spanning the gap. The CDR3 region is CASSPYGSSYEQYL. The CDR3 bases are TGTGCCAGCAGCCCATACGGGTCCTCCTACGAGCAGTACCTC.

Ten or more counts support this clonotype. A read error may be the cause here, since a much bigger clone is one base away. The chain joins TRBV20-1 to TRBJ1-2; possibly TRBD1 for D (5 bases). CDR1 and CDR2 from the germline V gene are DFQATT and SNEGSKA (reference sequence). The CDR3 is made up of 12 amino acids. CDR3 amino acids: CSAVDSAYGSTF. CDR3 coding DNA: TGCAGTGCTGTCGACAGTGCCTATGGCTCCACCTTC.

With respect to this clonotype: One end of the junction fails to match germline, which may point to a read error. This sequence joins TRBV25-1 and TRBJ1-3; D is uncertain. Germline CDR1 and CDR2: MGHDK and SYGVNS. This CDR3 contains 15 residues. CDR3 sequence: CASSDSAHSGNTMYF. The DNA of the CDR3 is TGTGCCAGCAGTGATTCTGCTCACTCTGGAAACACCATGTATTTT.

This clonotype was seen many times. This chain joins TRBV19 and TRBJ2-3, with D perhaps matching TRBD2 (7 bases). Trimming stripped 3 bases from V and 3 bases from J, with 10 bases between. Germline CDR1 and CDR2: LNHDA and SQIVND (reference sequence). The CDR3 length is 14 residues. CDR3 in DNA: TGTGCCAGTAGTATTGGGAGGGGGACAGATACGCAGTATTTT. It translates to CASSIGRGTDTQYF.

The chain employs TRBV6-2 or TRBV6-3 and TRBJ2-7, with D maybe TRBD2 (6 bases). Between the trimmed V and J ends, which lost 3 bases and 2 bases, there was a span of 8 bases. The V gene's germline CDR1 is MNHEY and CDR2 SVGEGT. The CDR3 length is 13 residues. The CDR3, as DNA: TGTGCCAGCAGTTATGGCGGGACCTACGAGCAGTACTTC. Its protein is CASSYGGTYEQYF.

This clonotype was found a few times. The chain has TRBV28 and TRBJ2-1; D may be TRBD2 (6 bases). CDR1 MDHEN and CDR2 SYDVKM come from the germline V gene. V was cut by 7 bases and J by 0 bases, with 10 bases left in between. This CDR3 has 14 amino acids. The CDR3 region is CASNSGLSYNEQFF. The DNA of the CDR3 is TGTGCCAGCAACTCGGGACTCTCCTACAATGAGCAGTTCTTC.

As to this clonotype: The CDR3 end shows no conserved phenylalanine or tryptophan, and so a read error is likely. Because the CDR3's place on the DNA is in doubt, the DNA is left out and the CDR3 is given as listed by TCRdb. The genes are TRBV7-4 and TRBJ2-7; the table calls TRBD2, which could not be checked here. Looked up from germline, CDR1 is SGHVT and CDR2 is SQSDAQ. With termini counted, the CDR3 has 15 amino acids. The CDR3 protein is CASSLTSGSYASSTS.